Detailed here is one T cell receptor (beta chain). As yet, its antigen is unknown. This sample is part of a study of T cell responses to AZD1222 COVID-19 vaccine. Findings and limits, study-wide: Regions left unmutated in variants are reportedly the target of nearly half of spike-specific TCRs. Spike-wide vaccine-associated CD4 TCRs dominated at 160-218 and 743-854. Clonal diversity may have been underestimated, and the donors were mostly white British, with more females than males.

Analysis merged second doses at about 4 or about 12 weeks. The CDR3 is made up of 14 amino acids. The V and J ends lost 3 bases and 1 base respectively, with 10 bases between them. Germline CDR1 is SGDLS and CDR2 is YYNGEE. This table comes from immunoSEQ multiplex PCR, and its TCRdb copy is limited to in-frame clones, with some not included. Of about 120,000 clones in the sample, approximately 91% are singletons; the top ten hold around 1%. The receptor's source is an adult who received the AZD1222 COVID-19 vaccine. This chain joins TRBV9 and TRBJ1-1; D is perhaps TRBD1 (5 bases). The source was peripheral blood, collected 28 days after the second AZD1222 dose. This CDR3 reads CASSGQTANTEAFF. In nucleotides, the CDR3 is TGTGCCAGCAGCGGCCAGACAGCGAACACTGAAGCTTTCTTT.